Presented here are 4 T cell receptor beta chains from one specimen sequenced in a study of T cells in localized non-small cell lung cancer. Data came from immunoSEQ multiplex PCR; TCRdb stores just in-frame clones and leaves some out. The data hold roughly 4,000 clones, with about a quarter observed a single time. The material sequenced was lung tumor tissue, taken before any cancer treatment. The source is a man between 40 and 75 years old with stage II lung adenocarcinoma.

The V and J genes are TRBV6-8 and TRBJ1-2; D not resolved. Germline CDR1 is MNHGY and CDR2 is SAAAGT. With 7 bases removed from V and 1 base from J, the gap between germline ends came to 7 bases. This CDR3 is built from 12 residues. CDR3 in amino acids: CASIGLNYGYTF. The CDR3 coding sequence is TGTGCCAGCATTGGCCTTAACTATGGCTACACCTTC.

This sequence joins TRBV14 and TRBJ1-2, with D perhaps TRBD1 (5 bases). Between the trimmed V and J ends, which lost 1 base and 2 bases, there was a span of 5 bases. CDR1 is SGHDN, CDR2 FVKESK, per germline. The CDR3 consists of 13 residues. The CDR3 protein is CASSQGGNYGYTF. CDR3 DNA: TGTGCCAGCAGCCAAGGGGGGAACTATGGCTACACCTTC.

This clone is medium-sized. This chain connects TRBV6-1 to TRBJ1-1; D remains unclear. Looked up from germline, CDR1 is MNHNS and CDR2 is SASEGT. V was cut by 0 bases and J by 3 bases, with 5 bases left in between. The CDR3 extends over 13 amino acids. CDR3 sequence: CASSEAIYTEAFF. The CDR3 DNA follows: TGTGCCAGCAGTGAAGCAATTTACACTGAAGCTTTCTTT.

The V gene is TRBV15, the J gene TRBJ1-4; 7 nucleotides align to TRBD1. V was clipped by 8 bases and J by 8 bases; unmatched bases: 11. Germline values: CDR1 LNHNV, CDR2 YYDKDF (reference sequence). The CDR3 length is 14 residues. This chain's CDR3 is CATARDSGGEKLFF. CDR3 nucleotide sequence: TGTGCCACCGCTAGGGACAGCGGAGGGGAAAAACTGTTTTTT.